The 19 T cell receptor beta chains in this list originate from one sample, sequenced in a study of molecular identifiers for immune sequencing clone quantification. TCRdb independently ran MiXCR on the PCR reads; one entry per CDR3 protein. The table includes about 630,000 distinct CDR3 sequences, about 25% detected once. The sequencing sample was made of naive CD8+ T cells from blood, with Jurkat cell RNA spiked in. Subset meaning: FACS-sorted CD8+CD4-CCR7+CD45RA+ naive T cells. Every receptor here comes from a human donor in good health. Some libraries in this study had Jurkat cell RNA spiked in.

A word on this clonotype: A much larger clone is a single base away; this may be a read error. The J gene is TRBJ2-3, the V gene TRBV7-9; D ambiguous. With 3 bases removed from V and 6 bases from J, the gap between germline ends came to 13 bases. Germline V gene data show CDR1 as SEHNR and CDR2 as FQNEAQ (reference sequence). The CDR3 length is 14 residues. In DNA form, the CDR3 reads TGTGCCAGCAGCTTCCTTGGGCTTCAGGATACGCAGTATTTT. It translates to CASSFLGLQDTQYF.

This clonotype was counted between two and nine times. A much larger clone differs from this one at a single base, so this may be a read error. V is TRBV5-1 and J is TRBJ2-7, with D possibly TRBD1 on 5 matching bases. Germline V gene sequence: CDR1 SGHRS, CDR2 YFSETQ. The CDR3 is made up of 14 amino acids. Trimming removed 0 bases at V and 6 bases at J, with 13 bases between. This CDR3 is CASSLGKGAVEQYF. The DNA of the CDR3 is TGCGCCAGCAGCTTGGGTAAAGGGGCGGTCGAGCAGTACTTC.

This clonotype was counted only a few times. The rearrangement joins TRBV24-1 to TRBJ2-5; tentatively, D is TRBD1 (5 bases). The CDR3 totals 13 residues. Germline CDR1 is KGHDR and CDR2 is SFDVKD. Trimming pared 7 bases from V and 5 bases from J, leaving 13 bases between. In DNA, the CDR3 is TGTGCCACCAGAGGGGCTAGTGAGGAGACCCAGTACTTC. Translation: CATRGASEETQYF.

The chain uses TRBV14 and TRBJ2-5; D unclear. Germline loops: CDR1 SGHDN, CDR2 FVKESK. The CDR3 totals 14 residues. V was trimmed by 1 base and J by 2 bases, leaving 8 bases between them. The CDR3 coding sequence is TGTGCCAGCAGCCAAGTTATGGGACAAGAGACCCAGTACTTC. It codes for CASSQVMGQETQYF.

The rearrangement joins TRBV27 to TRBJ2-7; 7 nucleotides match TRBD1. The CDR3 covers 15 residues. J gave up 4 bases and V 6 bases, and 12 bases lay outside the gene matches. The germline V gene has CDR1 MNHEY and CDR2 SMNVEV (reference sequence). The CDR3 DNA is TGTGCCAGCAGGCAGGGACAGTGGCCCAGGTACGAGCAGTACTTC. Translation: CASRQGQWPRYEQYF.

In its sample, this clonotype was seen a few times. The V gene is TRBV19, the J gene TRBJ1-1; TRBD1 matches at 8 bases. The CDR3 runs 17 residues. The junction had 19 bases not matched to a gene; V was cut back by 7 bases and J by 6 bases. Germline V CDR1 and CDR2: LNHDA, SQIVND (reference sequence). CDR3 protein: CASTSRDRLLTVAEAFF. The CDR3 DNA follows: TGTGCCAGTACGAGTCGGGACAGGCTCCTCACGGTCGCTGAAGCTTTCTTT. The entire variable domain, with the rest obtained from reference TRBV19 and TRBJ1-1, is as follows: DGGITQSPKYLFRKEGQNVTLSCEQNLNHDAMYWYRQDPGQGLRLIYYSQIVNDFQKGDIAEGYSVSREKKESFPLTVTSAQKNPTAFYLCASTSRDRLLTVAEAFFGQGTRLTVV.

This clonotype was observed at least ten times. This chain joins TRBV4-2 and TRBJ1-5; D uncertain. In germline, CDR1 is LGHNA, CDR2 YNFKEQ. The CDR3 runs to 14 residues. V shed 1 base and J shed 4 bases, with 8 bases lying between them. The CDR3 here is CASSQVVGNQPQHF. CDR3 nucleotide sequence: TGTGCCAGCAGCCAAGTTGTAGGGAATCAGCCCCAGCATTTT.

The genes are TRBV6-2 or TRBV6-3 and TRBJ2-7; TRBD1 is a possible D gene (5 bases). The CDR3 length is 15 residues. Trimming stripped 5 bases from V and 5 bases from J, with 19 bases between. CDR1 MNHEY and CDR2 SVGEGT come from the germline V gene. The CDR3, as DNA: TGTGCCAGCAGTCCCCCAGGGCTTCTTCGTGACGAGCAGTACTTC. Its protein is CASSPPGLLRDEQYF.

This clonotype was observed at least ten times. This chain uses TRBV2 with TRBJ2-7; D unresolved. Trimming shortened V by 4 bases and J by 3 bases, and 7 bases separated the two germline ends. The CDR3 contains 12 residues. Germline V CDR1 and CDR2: SNHLY, FYNNEI. In DNA form, the CDR3 reads TGTGCCAGCAGTGGATTTAGCTACGAGCAGTACTTC. It yields the protein CASSGFSYEQYF.

To note about this clonotype: Mismatch with germline at one junction end may stem from a read error. This chain connects TRBV28 to TRBJ1-2; 11 positions agree with TRBD1. Germline assignment: CDR1 MDHEN and CDR2 SYDVKM. The CDR3 spans 15 residues. The CDR3 spells CASNLSPGQGDGYTF. The CDR3 DNA sequence: TGTGCCAGCAATTTATCTCCGGGACAGGGGGATGGCTACACCTTC.

The V and J genes are TRBV20-1 and TRBJ2-7; no clear D gene. In germline, CDR1 is DFQATT, CDR2 SNEGSKA (reference sequence). V lost 4 bases and J 4 bases, leaving 14 bases between the germline ends. The CDR3 runs 13 residues. CDR3 in DNA: TGCAGTGCTAAGGACCTCACCTTTTACGAGCAGTACTTC. Its translation is CSAKDLTFYEQYF.

This chain joins TRBV27 and TRBJ2-3, with D perhaps TRBD2 (5 bases). V dropped 6 bases and J dropped 2 bases, with 12 bases sitting between them. Germline V lookup: CDR1 MNHEY, CDR2 SMNVEV (reference sequence). CDR3 size: 14 residues. The CDR3: CASSPGGITDTQYF. The CDR3, as DNA: TGTGCCAGCAGCCCCGGAGGTATCACAGATACGCAGTATTTT.

In this sample, this clonotype turned up a few times. The V call is TRBV2, the J call TRBJ1-2; tentatively, D is TRBD1 (6 bases). V lost 6 bases to trimming and J lost 4 bases, with 21 bases between them. CDR3 length: 16 residues. Looked up from germline, CDR1 is SNHLY and CDR2 is FYNNEI. Here the CDR3 reads CASSAAQGVVGYGYTF. Here the CDR3 DNA reads TGTGCCAGCAGCGCGGCACAGGGTGTTGTGGGCTATGGCTACACCTTC.

This clonotype was counted only a few times. CDR3 coding DNA: TGTGCCAGCAGTGCTCCTCTAGCGGCCAGCACAGATACGCAGTATTTT. Translating it yields CASSAPLAASTDTQYF. The V gene is TRBV9, the J gene TRBJ2-3; 7 bases match TRBD2. This CDR3 region has 16 residues. CDR1 is SGDLS, CDR2 YYNGEE, per germline. V dropped 5 bases and J dropped 0; count of bases not matched to a gene: 9.

CDR3 loop: CASSLSRGFTDTQYF. Here the CDR3 DNA reads TGCGCCAGCAGCCTCTCGAGGGGCTTCACAGATACGCAGTATTTT. The chain joins TRBV4-3 to TRBJ2-3; D may match TRBD1 or TRBD2 (5 bases each). The CDR3 extends over 15 amino acids. Germline CDR1 reads LGHNA; CDR2 reads YSLEER. Deletions cut 4 bases from V and 2 bases from J, with 13 bases between.

This clonotype was found a few times. V and J are TRBV30 and TRBJ2-7; 7 nucleotides match TRBD1. Germline V gene sequence: CDR1 GTSNPN, CDR2 SVGIG (reference sequence). The CDR3 contains 16 residues. J was trimmed by 3 bases and V by 3 bases; bases with no gene match: 14. CDR3 sequence: CAWSLGLGQTYYEQYF. For the CDR3, the DNA is TGTGCCTGGAGCCTAGGGCTGGGACAGACTTACTACGAGCAGTACTTC.

The J gene is TRBJ2-7, the V gene TRBV6-5; D tentatively fits TRBD1 or TRBD2 (5 bases each). With 10 bases removed from V and 0 bases from J, the gap between germline ends came to 13 bases. The CDR3 has 13 residues. Looked up from germline, CDR1 is MNHEY and CDR2 is SVGAGI. CDR3 residues: CATGADSSYEQYF. The CDR3 DNA reads as TGTGCCACCGGGGCCGATAGCTCCTACGAGCAGTACTTC.

The chain combines TRBV12-3 or TRBV12-4 with TRBJ2-7; D is ambiguous. V dropped 3 bases and J dropped 3 bases, with 9 bases sitting between them. This CDR3 is 13 amino acids long. CDR3 bases: TGTGCCAGCAGTTTCGACGACAACTACGAGCAGTACTTC. This encodes CASSFDDNYEQYF.

The chain employs TRBV27 and TRBJ2-7; 8 bases line up with TRBD1. CDR3 length equals 15 residues. The V gene end was trimmed by 0 bases and the J gene end by 9 bases; junction bases not matched to a gene: 10. Germline assignment: CDR1 MNHEY and CDR2 SMNVEV (reference sequence). Here the CDR3 DNA reads TGTGCCAGCAGTTTATCCCCTATTGGACAGGGCCCGCAGTACTTC. Translation: CASSLSPIGQGPQYF.